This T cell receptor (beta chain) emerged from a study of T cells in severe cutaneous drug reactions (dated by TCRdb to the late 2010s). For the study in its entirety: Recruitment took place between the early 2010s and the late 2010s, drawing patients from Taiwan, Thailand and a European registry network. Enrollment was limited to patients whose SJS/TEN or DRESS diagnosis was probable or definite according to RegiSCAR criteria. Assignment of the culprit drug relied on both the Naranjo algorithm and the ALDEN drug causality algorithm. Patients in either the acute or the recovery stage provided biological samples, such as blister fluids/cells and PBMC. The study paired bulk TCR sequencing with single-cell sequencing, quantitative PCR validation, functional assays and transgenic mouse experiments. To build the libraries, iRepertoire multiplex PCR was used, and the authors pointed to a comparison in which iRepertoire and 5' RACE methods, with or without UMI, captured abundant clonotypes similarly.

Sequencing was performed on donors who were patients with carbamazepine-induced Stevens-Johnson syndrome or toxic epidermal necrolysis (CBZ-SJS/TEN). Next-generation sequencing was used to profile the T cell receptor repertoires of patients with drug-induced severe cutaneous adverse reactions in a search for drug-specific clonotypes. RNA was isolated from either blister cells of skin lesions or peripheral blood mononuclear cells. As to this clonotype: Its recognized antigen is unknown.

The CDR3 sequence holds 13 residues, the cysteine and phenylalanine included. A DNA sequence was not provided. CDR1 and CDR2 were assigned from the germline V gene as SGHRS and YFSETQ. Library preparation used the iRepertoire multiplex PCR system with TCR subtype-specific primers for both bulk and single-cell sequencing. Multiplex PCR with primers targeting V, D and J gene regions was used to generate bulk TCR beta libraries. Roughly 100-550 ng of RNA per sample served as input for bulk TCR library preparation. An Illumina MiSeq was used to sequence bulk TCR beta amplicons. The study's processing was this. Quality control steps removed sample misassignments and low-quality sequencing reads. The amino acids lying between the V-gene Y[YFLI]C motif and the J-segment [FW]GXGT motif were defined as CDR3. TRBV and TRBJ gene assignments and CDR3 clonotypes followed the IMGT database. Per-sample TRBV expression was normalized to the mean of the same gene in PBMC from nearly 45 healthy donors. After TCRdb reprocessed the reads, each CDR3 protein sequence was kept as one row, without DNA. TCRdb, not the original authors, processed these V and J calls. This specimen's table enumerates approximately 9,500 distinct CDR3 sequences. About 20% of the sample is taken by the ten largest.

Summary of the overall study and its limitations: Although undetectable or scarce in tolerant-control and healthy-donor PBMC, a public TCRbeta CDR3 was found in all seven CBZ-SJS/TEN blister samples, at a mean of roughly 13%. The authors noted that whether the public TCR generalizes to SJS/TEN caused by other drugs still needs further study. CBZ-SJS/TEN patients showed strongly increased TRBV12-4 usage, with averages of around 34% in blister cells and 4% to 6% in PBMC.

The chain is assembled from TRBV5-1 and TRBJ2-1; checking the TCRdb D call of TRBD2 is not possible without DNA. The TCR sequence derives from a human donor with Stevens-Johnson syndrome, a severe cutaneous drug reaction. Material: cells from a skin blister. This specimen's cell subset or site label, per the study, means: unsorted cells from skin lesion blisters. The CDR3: CASSSSTGNEQFF. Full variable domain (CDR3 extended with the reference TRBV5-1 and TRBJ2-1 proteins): KAGVTQTPRYLIKTRGQQVTLSCSPISGHRSVSWYQQTPGQGLQFLFEYFSETQRNKGNFPGRFSGRQFSNSRSEMNVSTLELGDSALYLCASSSSTGNEQFFGPGTRLTVL.